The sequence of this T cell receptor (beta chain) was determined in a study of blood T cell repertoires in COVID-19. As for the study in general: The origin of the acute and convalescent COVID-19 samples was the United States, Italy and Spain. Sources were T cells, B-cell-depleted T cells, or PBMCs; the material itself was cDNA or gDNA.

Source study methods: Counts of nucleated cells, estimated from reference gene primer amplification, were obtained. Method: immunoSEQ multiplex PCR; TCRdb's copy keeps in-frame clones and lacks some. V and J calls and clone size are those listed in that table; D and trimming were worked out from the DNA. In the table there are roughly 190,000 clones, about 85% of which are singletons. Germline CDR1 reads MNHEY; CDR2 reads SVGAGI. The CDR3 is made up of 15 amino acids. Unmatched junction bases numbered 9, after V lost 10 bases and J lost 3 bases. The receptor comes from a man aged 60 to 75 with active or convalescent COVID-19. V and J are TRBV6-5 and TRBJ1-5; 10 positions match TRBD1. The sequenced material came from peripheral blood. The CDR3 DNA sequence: TGTGCCACACGACAGGGACAGGGGTCCAATCAGCCCCAGCATTTT. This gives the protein CATRQGQGSNQPQHF.